The clone carrying this T cell receptor (beta chain) has just a few counts. Its antigen is still unknown. The germline V and J ends were trimmed by 3 bases and 0 bases, with 13 bases remaining between them. The CDR3 has 15 amino acids. Germline CDR1 SGHKS, CDR2 YYEKEE (reference sequence). The entry originates in a study of T cell repertoires in cytomegalovirus infection. Overall study context: Public TCR beta signatures indicated both CMV infection and matching HLA type.

Regarding the study as a whole: The ex vivo response was dominated by HLA-C-restricted CMV-specific TCR beta clonotypes.

TCRdb independently ran MiXCR on the reads; one entry per CDR3 protein. The sample contains 500,000 to 600,000 distinct CDR3 sequences, about 17% of which appear only once. This rearrangement joins TRBV5-5 to TRBJ2-7; D may correspond to TRBD1 or TRBD2 (5 bases each). The material sequenced was CD8+ T cells from PBMCs. The origin of this receptor is a human donor in good health (CMV status not recorded). Some clones in this sample may be carry-over from other donors' samples. The CDR3 region has the DNA TGTGCCAGCAGCTCGGGACCGTCGAACTCCTACGAGCAGTACTTC. Residues: CASSSGPSNSYEQYF. The full variable domain, in which reference TRBV5-5 and TRBJ2-7 provide the parts outside the CDR3, is DAGVTQSPTHLIKTRGQQVTLRCSPISGHKSVSWYQQVLGQGPQFIFQYYEKEERGRGNFPDRFSARQFPNYSSELNVNALLLGDSALYLCASSSGPSNSYEQYFGPGTRLTVT.